This T cell receptor beta chain was sequenced during a study of CD8 T cells in Susac syndrome. This clonotype came up once. V shed 8 bases and J shed 0 bases, with 17 bases lying between them. CDR3 length: 16 amino acids. Germline V gene lookup returns CDR1 SNHLY and CDR2 FYNNEI. Random hexamers were used to reverse transcribe roughly 0.45 to 1 ug of RNA. TCRdb processed the immunoSEQ multiplex PCR reads anew with MiXCR; each CDR3 protein has one entry. The sample lists 170,000 or so distinct CDR3 sequences; approximately 95% were seen once. This chain joins TRBV2 and TRBJ2-1, with D possibly TRBD2 on 7 matching bases. The source material was CD4+ T cells from PBMCs. The clonotype was recovered from a human donor with multiple sclerosis. The CDR3 reads CASGGGLSYSYNEQFF. The CDR3 nucleotides are TGTGCCAGCGGGGGGGGCCTCTCCTACTCCTACAATGAGCAGTTCTTC.